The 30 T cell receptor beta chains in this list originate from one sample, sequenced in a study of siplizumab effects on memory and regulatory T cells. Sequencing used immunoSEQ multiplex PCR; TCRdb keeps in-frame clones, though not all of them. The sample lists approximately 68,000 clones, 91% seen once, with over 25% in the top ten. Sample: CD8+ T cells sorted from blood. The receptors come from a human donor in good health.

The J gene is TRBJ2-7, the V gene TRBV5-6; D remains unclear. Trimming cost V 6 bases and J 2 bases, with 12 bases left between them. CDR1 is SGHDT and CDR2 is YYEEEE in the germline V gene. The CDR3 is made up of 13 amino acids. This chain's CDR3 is CASTLRSTYEQYF. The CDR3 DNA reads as TGTGCCAGCACCCTTCGGTCAACCTACGAGCAGTACTTC.

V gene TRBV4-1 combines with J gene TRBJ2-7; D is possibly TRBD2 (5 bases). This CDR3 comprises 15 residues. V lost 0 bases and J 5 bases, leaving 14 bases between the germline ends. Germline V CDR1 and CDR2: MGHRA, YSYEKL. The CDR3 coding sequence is TGCGCCAGCAGCCAAGAAGTAGAGGGCACGAACGAGCAGTACTTC. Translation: CASSQEVEGTNEQYF.

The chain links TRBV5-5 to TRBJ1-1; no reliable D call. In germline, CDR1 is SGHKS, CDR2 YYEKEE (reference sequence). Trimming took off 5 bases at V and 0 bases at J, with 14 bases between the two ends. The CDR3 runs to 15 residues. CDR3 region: CASSLHLFMNTEAFF. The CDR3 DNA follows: TGTGCCAGCAGTCTACACCTCTTCATGAACACTGAAGCTTTCTTT.

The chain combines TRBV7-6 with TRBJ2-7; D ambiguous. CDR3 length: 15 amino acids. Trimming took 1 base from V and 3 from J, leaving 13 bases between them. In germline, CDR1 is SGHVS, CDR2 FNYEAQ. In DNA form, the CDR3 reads TGTGCCAGCAGCTTAGACCGAAACTTTTACTACGAGCAGTACTTC. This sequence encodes CASSLDRNFYYEQYF.

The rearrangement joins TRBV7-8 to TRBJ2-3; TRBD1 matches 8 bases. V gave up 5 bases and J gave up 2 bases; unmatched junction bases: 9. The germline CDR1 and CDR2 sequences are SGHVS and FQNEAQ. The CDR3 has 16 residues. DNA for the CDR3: TGTGCCAGCAGCGTGGGCCAGGGGGCGGACACAGATACGCAGTATTTT. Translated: CASSVGQGADTDTQYF.

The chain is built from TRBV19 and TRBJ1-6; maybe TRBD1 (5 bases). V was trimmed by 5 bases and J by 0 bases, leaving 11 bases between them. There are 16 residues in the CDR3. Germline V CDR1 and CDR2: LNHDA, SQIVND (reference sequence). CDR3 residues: CASSLAGSSYNSPLHF. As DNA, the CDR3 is TGTGCCAGTAGTTTGGCAGGGAGCTCCTATAATTCACCCCTCCACTTT.

The CDR3 reads CASSSLGGYEQYF. CDR3 coding DNA: TGTGCCAGCAGCTCCCTCGGGGGCTACGAGCAGTACTTC. The chain joins TRBV7-9 to TRBJ2-7, with D perhaps matching TRBD2 (6 bases). Looked up from germline, CDR1 is SEHNR and CDR2 is FQNEAQ (reference sequence). The ends were cut back, 4 bases at V and 3 bases at J, with 10 bases in the middle. The CDR3 extends over 13 amino acids.

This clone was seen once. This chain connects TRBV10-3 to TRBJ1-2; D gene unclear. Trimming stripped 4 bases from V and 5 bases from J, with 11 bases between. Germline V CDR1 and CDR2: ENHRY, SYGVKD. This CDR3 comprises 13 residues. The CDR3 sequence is CAISVGLSYGYTF. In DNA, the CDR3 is TGTGCCATCAGTGTAGGGCTGAGTTATGGCTACACCTTC.

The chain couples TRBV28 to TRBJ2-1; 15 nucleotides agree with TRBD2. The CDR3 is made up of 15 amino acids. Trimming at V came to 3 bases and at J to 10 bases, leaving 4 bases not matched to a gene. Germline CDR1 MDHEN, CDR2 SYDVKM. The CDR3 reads CASSFFGLAGGEQFF. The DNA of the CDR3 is TGTGCCAGCAGTTTTTTTGGACTAGCGGGAGGGGAGCAGTTCTTC.

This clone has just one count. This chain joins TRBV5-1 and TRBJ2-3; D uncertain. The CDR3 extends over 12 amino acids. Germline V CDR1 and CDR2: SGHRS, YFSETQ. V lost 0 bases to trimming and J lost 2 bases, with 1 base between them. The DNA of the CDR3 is TGCGCCAGCAGCTTGGCCACAGATACGCAGTATTTT. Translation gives CASSLATDTQYF. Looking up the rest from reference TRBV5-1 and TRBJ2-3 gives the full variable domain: KAGVTQTPRYLIKTRGQQVTLSCSPISGHRSVSWYQQTPGQGLQFLFEYFSETQRNKGNFPGRFSGRQFSNSRSEMNVSTLELGDSALYLCASSLATDTQYFGPGTRLTVL.

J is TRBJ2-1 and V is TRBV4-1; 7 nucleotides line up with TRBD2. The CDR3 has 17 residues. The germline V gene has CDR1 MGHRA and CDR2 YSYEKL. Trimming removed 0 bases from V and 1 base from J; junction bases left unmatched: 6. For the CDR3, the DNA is TGCGCCAGCAGCCAAGAGCCTTTAGCGGGTTCCTACAATGAGCAGTTCTTC. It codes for CASSQEPLAGSYNEQFF.

The CDR3 nucleotides are TGTGCCAGCAGCTTAGTCAAGGGCGGACCCTCCTACGAGCAGTACTTC. It is translated as CASSLVKGGPSYEQYF. The genes are TRBV7-9 and TRBJ2-7; D uncertain. Germline CDR1 and CDR2: SEHNR and FQNEAQ (reference sequence). V was pared by 1 base and J by 0 bases, with 13 bases between. The CDR3 has 16 residues.

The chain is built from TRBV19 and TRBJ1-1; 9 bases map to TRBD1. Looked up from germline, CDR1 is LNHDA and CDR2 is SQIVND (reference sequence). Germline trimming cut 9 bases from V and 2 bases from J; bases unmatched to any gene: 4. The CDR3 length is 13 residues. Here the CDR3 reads CASRTGANTEAFF. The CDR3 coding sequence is TGTGCCAGCCGGACAGGGGCAAACACTGAAGCTTTCTTT. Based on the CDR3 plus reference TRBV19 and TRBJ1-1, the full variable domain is DGGITQSPKYLFRKEGQNVTLSCEQNLNHDAMYWYRQDPGQGLRLIYYSQIVNDFQKGDIAEGYSVSREKKESFPLTVTSAQKNPTAFYLCASRTGANTEAFFGQGTRLTVV.

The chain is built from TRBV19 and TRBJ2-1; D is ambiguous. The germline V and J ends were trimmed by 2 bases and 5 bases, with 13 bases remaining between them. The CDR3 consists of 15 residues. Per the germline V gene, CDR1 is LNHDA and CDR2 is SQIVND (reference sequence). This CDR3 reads CASSIQSGPNNEQFF. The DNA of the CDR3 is TGTGCCAGTAGTATACAATCCGGGCCCAACAATGAGCAGTTCTTC.

The DNA of the CDR3 is TGTGCCAGCAGCTCCGCGCGAGGGGACGGCGAGACCCAGTACTTC. Amino acid sequence: CASSSARGDGETQYF. The chain has TRBV7-9 and TRBJ2-5; D tentatively fits TRBD1 or TRBD2 (5 bases each). Germline V gives CDR1 SEHNR, CDR2 FQNEAQ (reference sequence). V lost 4 bases to trimming and J lost 5 bases, with 17 bases between them. The CDR3 spans 15 residues.

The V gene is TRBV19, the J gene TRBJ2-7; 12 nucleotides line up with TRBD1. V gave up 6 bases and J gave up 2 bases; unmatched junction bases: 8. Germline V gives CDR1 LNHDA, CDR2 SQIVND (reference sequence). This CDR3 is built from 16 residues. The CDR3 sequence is CASSHPGQGAPYEQYF. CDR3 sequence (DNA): TGTGCCAGTAGCCATCCGGGACAGGGGGCACCCTACGAGCAGTACTTC.

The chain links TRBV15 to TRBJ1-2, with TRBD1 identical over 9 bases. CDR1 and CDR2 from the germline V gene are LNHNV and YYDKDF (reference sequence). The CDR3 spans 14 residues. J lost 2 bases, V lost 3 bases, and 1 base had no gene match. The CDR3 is CATSSGTGNYGYTF. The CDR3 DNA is TGTGCCACCAGCAGCGGGACAGGGAACTATGGCTACACCTTC.

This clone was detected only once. The CDR3 loop is CASSSLGTVGTEAFF. The CDR3, as DNA: TGCGCCAGCAGCAGCCTAGGGACAGTAGGTACTGAAGCTTTCTTT. V and J are TRBV5-1 and TRBJ1-1; 7 bases fit TRBD1. Germline V lookup: CDR1 SGHRS, CDR2 YFSETQ. Losses at the gene ends were 4 bases for V and 5 bases for J; bases not matched to a gene: 11. There are 15 residues in the CDR3.

CDR3 nucleotide sequence: TGTGCCAGCAGCTTGCAGGGGGGTGACACTGAAGCTTTCTTT. It specifies CASSLQGGDTEAFF. The chain uses TRBV5-4 and TRBJ1-1; 7 bases align to TRBD1. Trimming at V came to 1 base and at J to 3 bases, leaving 3 bases not matched to a gene. CDR1 is SGHNT, CDR2 YYREEE, per germline (reference sequence). CDR3 length: 14 amino acids.

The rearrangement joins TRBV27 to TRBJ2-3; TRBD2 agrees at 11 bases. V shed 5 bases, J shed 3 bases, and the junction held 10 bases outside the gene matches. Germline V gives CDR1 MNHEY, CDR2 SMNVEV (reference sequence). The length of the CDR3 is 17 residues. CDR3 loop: CASSLIPLAGGTDTQYF. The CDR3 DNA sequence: TGTGCCAGCAGTCTAATTCCCCTAGCGGGAGGTACAGATACGCAGTATTTT.

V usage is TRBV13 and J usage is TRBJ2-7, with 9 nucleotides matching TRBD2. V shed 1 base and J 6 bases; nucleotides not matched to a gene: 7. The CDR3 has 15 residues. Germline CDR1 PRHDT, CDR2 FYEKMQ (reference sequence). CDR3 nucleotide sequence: TGTGCCAGCAGCTTAGTTTCGCGGGAGGGCCCCGAGCAGTACTTC. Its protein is CASSLVSREGPEQYF.

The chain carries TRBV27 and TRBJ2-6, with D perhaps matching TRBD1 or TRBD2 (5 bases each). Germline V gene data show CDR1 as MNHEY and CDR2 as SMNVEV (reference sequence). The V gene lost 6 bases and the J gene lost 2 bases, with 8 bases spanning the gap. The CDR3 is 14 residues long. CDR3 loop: CASRGEAGANVLTF. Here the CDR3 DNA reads TGTGCCAGCAGGGGGGAAGCTGGGGCCAACGTCCTGACTTTC. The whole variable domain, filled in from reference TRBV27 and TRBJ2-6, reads EAQVTQNPRYLITVTGKKLTVTCSQNMNHEYMSWYRQDPGLGLRQIYYSMNVEVTDKGDVPEGYKVSRKEKRNFPLILESPSPNQTSLYFCASRGEAGANVLTFGAGSRLTVL.

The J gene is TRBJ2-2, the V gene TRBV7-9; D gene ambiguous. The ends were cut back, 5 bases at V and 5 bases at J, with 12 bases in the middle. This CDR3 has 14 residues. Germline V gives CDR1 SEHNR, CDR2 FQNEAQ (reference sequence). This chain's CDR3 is CASSVRYGTGELFF. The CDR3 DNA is TGTGCCAGCAGCGTCCGTTATGGGACCGGGGAGCTGTTTTTT.

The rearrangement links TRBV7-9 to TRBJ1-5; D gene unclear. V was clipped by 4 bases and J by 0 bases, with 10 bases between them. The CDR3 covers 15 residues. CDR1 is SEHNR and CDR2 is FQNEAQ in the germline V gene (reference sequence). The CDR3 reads CASSSSTSSNQPQHF. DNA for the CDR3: TGTGCCAGCAGCTCATCGACATCTAGCAATCAGCCCCAGCATTTT. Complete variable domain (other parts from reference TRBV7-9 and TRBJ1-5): DTGVSQNPRHKITKRGQNVTFRCDPISEHNRLYWYRQTLGQGPEFLTYFQNEAQLEKSRLLSDRFSAERPKGSFSTLEIQRTEQGDSAMYLCASSSSTSSNQPQHFGDGTRLSIL.

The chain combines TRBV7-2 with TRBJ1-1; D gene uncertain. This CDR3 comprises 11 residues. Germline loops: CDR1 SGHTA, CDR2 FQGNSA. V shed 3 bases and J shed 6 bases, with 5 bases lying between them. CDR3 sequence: CASSLGSEAFF. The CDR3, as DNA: TGTGCCAGCAGCTTGGGATCTGAAGCTTTCTTT. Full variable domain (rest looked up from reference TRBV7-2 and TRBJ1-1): GAGVSQSPSNKVTEKGKDVELRCDPISGHTALYWYRQSLGQGLEFLIYFQGNSAPDKSGLPSDRFSAERTGGSVSTLTIQRTQQEDSAVYLCASSLGSEAFFGQGTRLTVV.

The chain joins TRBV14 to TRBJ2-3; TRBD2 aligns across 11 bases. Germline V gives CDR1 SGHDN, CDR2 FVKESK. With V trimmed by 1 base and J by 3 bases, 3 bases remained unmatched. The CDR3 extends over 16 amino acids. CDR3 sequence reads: CASSQGLAGPTDTQYF. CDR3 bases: TGTGCCAGCAGCCAAGGACTAGCGGGACCTACAGATACGCAGTATTTT. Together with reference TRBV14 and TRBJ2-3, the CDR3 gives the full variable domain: EAGVTQFPSHSVIEKGQTVTLRCDPISGHDNLYWYRRVMGKEIKFLLHFVKESKQDESGMPNNRFLAERTGGTYSTLKVQPAELEDSGVYFCASSQGLAGPTDTQYFGPGTRLTVL.

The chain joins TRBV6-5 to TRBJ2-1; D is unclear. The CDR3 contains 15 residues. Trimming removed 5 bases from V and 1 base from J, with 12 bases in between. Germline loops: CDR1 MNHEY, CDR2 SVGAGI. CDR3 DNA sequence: TGTGCCAGCAGTCCTGTGGGGTCATCCTACAATGAGCAGTTCTTC. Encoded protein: CASSPVGSSYNEQFF.

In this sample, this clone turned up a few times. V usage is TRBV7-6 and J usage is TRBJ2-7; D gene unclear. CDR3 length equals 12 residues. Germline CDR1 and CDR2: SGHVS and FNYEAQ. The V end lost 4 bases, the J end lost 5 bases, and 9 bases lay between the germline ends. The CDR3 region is CASSSSSHEQYF. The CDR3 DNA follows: TGTGCCAGCAGCTCCTCTTCCCACGAGCAGTACTTC.

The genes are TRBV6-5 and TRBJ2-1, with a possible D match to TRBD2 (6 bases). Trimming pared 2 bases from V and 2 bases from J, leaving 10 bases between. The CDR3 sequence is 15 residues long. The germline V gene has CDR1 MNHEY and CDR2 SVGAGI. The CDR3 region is CASSYGGLAYNEQFF. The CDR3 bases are TGTGCCAGCAGTTACGGAGGGCTGGCCTACAATGAGCAGTTCTTC.

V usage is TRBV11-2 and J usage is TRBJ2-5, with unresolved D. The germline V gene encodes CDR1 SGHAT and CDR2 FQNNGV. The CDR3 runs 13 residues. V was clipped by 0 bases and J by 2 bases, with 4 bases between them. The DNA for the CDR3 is TGTGCCAGCAGCTTAGACGGTCAAGAGACCCAGTACTTC. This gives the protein CASSLDGQETQYF.